A single sample is the source of the 28 T cell receptor beta chains below, sequenced in a study of blood T cell repertoires in COVID-19. The repertoire was sequenced with immunoSEQ multiplex PCR; TCRdb's copy has only in-frame clones and lacks some. The sample holds about 530,000 clones, around nine tenths seen once. The sequenced sample was peripheral blood. The receptors here all came from a woman aged 50 to 65 with COVID-19, enrolled during active disease.

The CDR3 is CASSYSRTGGNYEQYF. CDR3 bases: TGTGCCAGCAGTTACTCCCGGACAGGGGGAAACTACGAGCAGTACTTC. The rearrangement links TRBV6-5 to TRBJ2-7; 10 bases line up with TRBD1. This CDR3 contains 16 residues. The ends lost 0 bases at V and 3 bases at J; junction bases unmatched: 5. Germline CDR1 MNHEY, CDR2 SVGAGI.

The rearrangement uses TRBV2 and TRBJ1-1; weak D call: TRBD1 (5 bases). The CDR3 is 17 residues long. Trimming took off 2 bases at V and 7 bases at J, with 23 bases between the two ends. From germline, CDR1 is SNHLY and CDR2 FYNNEI. In DNA form, the CDR3 reads TGTGCCAGCAGTGAAATCGGGTTGGGACGGGGGGAGGATGAAGCTTTCTTT. Translation gives CASSEIGLGRGEDEAFF.

The rearrangement joins TRBV6-5 to TRBJ2-2, with D hard to call. This CDR3 has 16 amino acids. V lost 4 bases and J 5 bases, leaving 17 bases between the germline ends. CDR1 is MNHEY and CDR2 is SVGAGI in the germline V gene. The CDR3 coding sequence is TGTGCCAGCAGTTCCACTCCCACACCCAGGACCGGGGAGCTGTTTTTT. Protein: CASSSTPTPRTGELFF.

V gene TRBV24-1 combines with J gene TRBJ2-1, with D possibly being TRBD2 (7 bases). The CDR3 is made up of 16 amino acids. Trimming removed 0 bases from V and 3 bases from J, with 11 bases in between. CDR1 is KGHDR and CDR2 is SFDVKD in the germline V gene. In nucleotides, the CDR3 is TGTGCCACCAGTGATTTGCGGGGGGCTAGCTACAATGAGCAGTTCTTC. This encodes CATSDLRGASYNEQFF.

A remark on this clone: At the DNA level, this CDR3 is encoded by other sequences in the same sample as well. J is TRBJ2-2 and V is TRBV19; D unresolved. V dropped 1 base and J dropped 6 bases, with 9 bases sitting between them. The germline gives CDR1 LNHDA, CDR2 SQIVND (reference sequence). CDR3 length: 14 amino acids. The CDR3 sequence is CASSIGGRAGELFF. DNA of the CDR3: TGTGCCAGTAGTATAGGAGGCCGCGCCGGGGAGCTGTTTTTT.

The gene calls are TRBV19 and TRBJ2-3, with D maybe TRBD2 (6 bases). Per the germline V gene, CDR1 is LNHDA and CDR2 is SQIVND (reference sequence). The V end was cut by 5 bases, the J end by 8 bases, with 11 bases between. The CDR3 sequence is 12 residues long. This CDR3 reads CASSYRGGTQYF. The CDR3 bases are TGTGCCAGTAGTTACCGGGGAGGTACGCAGTATTTT.

V and J are TRBV3-1 (or the pseudogene TRBV3-2) and TRBJ1-2, with no clear D. Germline lookup yields CDR1 LGHDT and CDR2 YNNKEL (reference sequence). With 4 bases removed from V and 10 bases from J, the gap between germline ends came to 19 bases. This CDR3 has 14 residues. This CDR3 is CASSPARSPVDYTF. DNA of the CDR3: TGTGCCAGCAGCCCCGCAAGGAGCCCTGTTGACTACACCTTC.

The CDR3 DNA reads as TGTGCCTGGAACATTGGGGGGGGATACAATGAGCAGTTCTTC. Encoded protein: CAWNIGGGYNEQFF. The chain recombines TRBV30 with TRBJ2-1, with 7 bases that match TRBD2. The germline V gene encodes CDR1 GTSNPN and CDR2 SVGIG (reference sequence). Trimming removed 4 bases from V and 4 bases from J; junction bases left unmatched: 7. CDR3 length: 14 residues.

This clone was counted only a few times. The chain employs TRBV15 and TRBJ1-2; TRBD1 might be the D (6 bases). V lost 1 base, J lost 0 bases, and 9 bases lay in between. Germline CDR1 is LNHNV and CDR2 is YYDKDF (reference sequence). The CDR3 loop spans 15 amino acids. CDR3 nucleotides: TGTGCCACCAGCAGAGGAACAGGGACTAACTATGGCTACACCTTC. This gives the protein CATSRGTGTNYGYTF.

The CDR3 protein is CAISESNGGVNTEAFF. For the CDR3, the DNA is TGTGCCATCAGTGAGTCAAATGGAGGGGTAAACACTGAAGCTTTCTTT. The chain is built from TRBV10-3 and TRBJ1-1, with a weak D call TRBD1 (5 bases). Looked up from germline, CDR1 is ENHRY and CDR2 is SYGVKD. V dropped 0 bases and J dropped 2 bases, with 13 bases sitting between them. This CDR3 contains 16 residues.

The V gene is TRBV5-1, the J gene TRBJ1-4, with a possible D match to TRBD1 (5 bases). This CDR3 has 15 amino acids. Germline lookup yields CDR1 SGHRS and CDR2 YFSETQ. Trimming left V 4 bases short and J 8 bases short, with 18 bases between. In DNA, the CDR3 is TGCGCCAGCAGCGACAGCTCAGGAGTAGGGGAAAAACTGTTTTTT. Translation: CASSDSSGVGEKLFF.

This chain uses TRBV6-4 with TRBJ1-1; weak D call: TRBD1 (5 bases). From germline, CDR1 is MRHNA and CDR2 SNTAGT. V lost 4 bases, J lost 1 base, and 13 bases lay in between. This CDR3 is built from 15 residues. The CDR3 nucleotides read TGTGCCAGCAGTGCAGTTGGGGGGGGGAACACTGAAGCTTTCTTT. Translation gives CASSAVGGGNTEAFF.

This clone was seen just once. CDR3 protein: CASSLAGASVYEQFF. For the CDR3, the DNA is TGTGCCAGCAGCCTTGCAGGGGCGAGTGTCTATGAGCAGTTCTTC. This chain joins TRBV7-9 and TRBJ2-1; D may be TRBD1 (6 bases). CDR1 is SEHNR and CDR2 is FQNEAQ in the germline V gene (reference sequence). This CDR3 has 15 residues. Trimming shortened V by 5 bases and J by 8 bases, and 19 bases separated the two germline ends.

V usage is TRBV19 and J usage is TRBJ1-5; D remains ambiguous. The length of the CDR3 is 14 residues. The V end was cut by 5 bases, the J end by 4 bases, with 12 bases between. Germline V gene sequence: CDR1 LNHDA, CDR2 SQIVND (reference sequence). As DNA, the CDR3 is TGTGCCAGTAGTTATACAGCAAGAAATCAGCCCCAGCATTTT. It encodes CASSYTARNQPQHF.

V gene TRBV11-3 combines with J gene TRBJ2-7; D gene uncertain. CDR1 SGHNT and CDR2 YENEEA come from the germline V gene. The CDR3 runs 13 residues. The V gene lost 5 bases and the J gene lost 5 bases, with 13 bases spanning the gap. The CDR3 bases are TGTGCCAGCAGCCGGTCGGGTTTCCACGAGCAGTACTTC. Encoded protein: CASSRSGFHEQYF.

The chain recombines TRBV6-5 with TRBJ1-3; TRBD1 is a possible D gene (5 bases). From germline, CDR1 is MNHEY and CDR2 SVGAGI. V gave up 7 bases and J gave up 0 bases, with 10 bases separating them. CDR3 length equals 14 residues. CDR3 DNA: TGTGCCAGCAACCCGGGGGTCTCTGGAAACACCATATATTTT. It encodes CASNPGVSGNTIYF.

The chain combines TRBV3-1 (or the pseudogene TRBV3-2) with TRBJ1-6; 7 bases map to TRBD1. The CDR3 runs to 15 residues. Germline V lookup: CDR1 LGHDT, CDR2 YNNKEL (reference sequence). V lost 4 bases to trimming and J lost 8 bases; unmatched junction nucleotides: 8. CDR3 nucleotides: TGTGCCAGCAGCCCACAGACAGGGCCGTATTCACCCCTCCACTTT. This sequence encodes CASSPQTGPYSPLHF.

V is TRBV7-9 and J is TRBJ1-1, with 7 bases matching TRBD1. There are 13 residues in the CDR3. The trim removed 5 bases at V and 9 bases at J, leaving 9 bases unmatched. Germline V gives CDR1 SEHNR, CDR2 FQNEAQ (reference sequence). CDR3 amino acids: CASSQGTAVKAFF. The CDR3 coding sequence is TGTGCCAGCAGCCAAGGGACAGCAGTAAAAGCTTTCTTT.

The chain is built from TRBV30 and TRBJ2-3; 9 bases fit TRBD2. CDR1 and CDR2 from the germline V gene are GTSNPN and SVGIG (reference sequence). CDR3 length equals 12 residues. J lost 11 bases, V lost 0 bases, and 3 bases had no gene match. CDR3 in amino acids: CAWSVRAGGQYF. DNA for the CDR3: TGTGCCTGGAGTGTAAGAGCGGGGGGGCAGTATTTT.

This clone was picked up one time. This chain links TRBV2 with TRBJ2-2; TRBD1 agrees at 7 bases. V lost 8 bases, J lost 3 bases, and 6 bases stayed unmatched. The CDR3 is 14 residues long. Germline assignment: CDR1 SNHLY and CDR2 FYNNEI. CDR3 bases: TGTGCCAGCGACTGGCAGGGGGACACCGGGGAGCTGTTTTTT. It encodes CASDWQGDTGELFF.

The genes are TRBV6-5 and TRBJ1-3; D ambiguous. Germline V gene data show CDR1 as MNHEY and CDR2 as SVGAGI. Trimming removed 2 bases from V and 0 bases from J, with 5 bases in between. CDR3 size: 14 residues. The CDR3 sequence is CASSYRLSGNTIYF. CDR3 bases: TGTGCCAGCAGTTACAGACTCTCTGGAAACACCATATATTTT.

This chain's CDR3 is CASFTGKGDTEAFF. The CDR3 region has the DNA TGTGCCAGCTTCACAGGGAAGGGGGACACTGAAGCTTTCTTT. The chain joins TRBV7-9 to TRBJ1-1; weak D call: TRBD1 (6 bases). Trimming took off 8 bases at V and 3 bases at J, with 16 bases between the two ends. Germline loops: CDR1 SEHNR, CDR2 FQNEAQ (reference sequence). CDR3 length: 14 residues.

This clone was seen a single time. The gene calls are TRBV5-4 and TRBJ1-2; D is possibly TRBD1 (5 bases). The V and J ends lost 3 bases and 0 bases respectively, with 21 bases between them. CDR1 and CDR2 (germline): SGHNT, YYREEE (reference sequence). CDR3 length: 18 amino acids. CDR3: CASSWGRRAVGANYGYTF. The CDR3 DNA follows: TGTGCCAGCAGCTGGGGGAGGCGGGCCGTAGGAGCTAACTATGGCTACACCTTC.

CDR3 sequence: CASSLAGQRHQPQHF. CDR3 nucleotides: TGCGCCAGCAGCTTGGCGGGACAAAGGCATCAGCCCCAGCATTTT. The V call is TRBV5-1, the J call TRBJ1-5, with a possible D match to TRBD1 (6 bases). Trimming left V 0 bases short and J 5 bases short, with 12 bases between. The CDR3 totals 15 residues. Germline CDR1 is SGHRS and CDR2 is YFSETQ.

The V and J genes are TRBV2 and TRBJ2-1, with TRBD1 as a possible D gene (6 bases). The CDR3 has 12 residues. V lost 3 bases to trimming and J lost 10 bases, with 10 bases between them. In germline, CDR1 is SNHLY, CDR2 FYNNEI. CDR3 DNA sequence: TGTGCCAGCAGTGATACCGGGACAGAGCAGTTCTTC. It specifies CASSDTGTEQFF.

J is TRBJ1-1 and V is TRBV28; possible D gene TRBD1, 5 bases. Germline CDR1 and CDR2: MDHEN and SYDVKM. Trimming removed 2 bases at V and 6 bases at J, with 10 bases between. This CDR3 has 13 residues. CDR3 bases: TGTGCCAGCAGTTTACAGGGAGGGGCTGAAGCTTTCTTT. It translates to CASSLQGGAEAFF.

This sequence joins TRBV6-6 and TRBJ1-4; 10 nucleotides align to TRBD1. Per the germline V gene, CDR1 is MNHNY and CDR2 is SVGAGI (reference sequence). The V segment lost 5 bases and the J segment 5 bases; nucleotides outside the gene matches: 8. This CDR3 region has 16 residues. CDR3 nucleotide sequence: TGTGCCAGCAGTCTTCGAGGACAGGGGGGGAATGAAAAACTGTTTTTT. The encoded protein is CASSLRGQGGNEKLFF.

The chain recombines TRBV2 with TRBJ1-6, with 7 bases identical to TRBD1. V lost 4 bases, J lost 7 bases, and 10 bases stayed unmatched. The CDR3 spans 16 residues. Per germline, CDR1 SNHLY and CDR2 FYNNEI. DNA of the CDR3: TGTGCCAGCAGTGCCGCCTTGACAGGGTACAATTCACCCCTCCACTTT. Translation gives CASSAALTGYNSPLHF.